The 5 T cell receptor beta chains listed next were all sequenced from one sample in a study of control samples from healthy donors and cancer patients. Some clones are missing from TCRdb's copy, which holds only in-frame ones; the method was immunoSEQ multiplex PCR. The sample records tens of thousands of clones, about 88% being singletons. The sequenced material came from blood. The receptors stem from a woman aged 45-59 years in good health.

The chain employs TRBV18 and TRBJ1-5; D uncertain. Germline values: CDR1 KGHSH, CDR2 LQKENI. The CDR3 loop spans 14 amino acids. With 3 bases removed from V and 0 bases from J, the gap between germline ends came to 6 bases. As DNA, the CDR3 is TGTGCCAGCTCACCGGAACATAGCAATCAGCCCCAGCATTTT. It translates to CASSPEHSNQPQHF.

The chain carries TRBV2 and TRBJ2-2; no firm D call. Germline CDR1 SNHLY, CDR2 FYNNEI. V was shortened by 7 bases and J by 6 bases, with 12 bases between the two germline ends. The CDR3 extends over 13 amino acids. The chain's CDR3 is CASTLGESGELFF. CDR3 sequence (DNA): TGTGCCAGCACCCTAGGAGAATCCGGGGAGCTGTTTTTT.

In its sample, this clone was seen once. For the CDR3, the DNA is TGTGCCATCAGTGAGTCGATTTTTCAGGGGGTTAAAAACACTGAAGCTTTCTTT. Translated: CAISESIFQGVKNTEAFF. The genes are TRBV10-3 and TRBJ1-1; 7 nucleotides match TRBD1. Trimming at V came to 0 bases and at J to 2 bases, leaving 12 bases not matched to a gene. The CDR3 spans 18 residues. Germline assignment: CDR1 ENHRY and CDR2 SYGVKD.

CDR3 sequence: CASTPSTGGYEQYF. The CDR3 DNA reads as TGTGCCAGCACCCCCTCGACAGGGGGATACGAGCAGTACTTC. The rearrangement joins TRBV6-5 to TRBJ2-7; TRBD1 matches 9 bases. V lost 7 bases, J lost 4 bases, and 8 bases stayed unmatched. CDR1 and CDR2 (germline): MNHEY, SVGAGI. CDR3 length: 14 amino acids.

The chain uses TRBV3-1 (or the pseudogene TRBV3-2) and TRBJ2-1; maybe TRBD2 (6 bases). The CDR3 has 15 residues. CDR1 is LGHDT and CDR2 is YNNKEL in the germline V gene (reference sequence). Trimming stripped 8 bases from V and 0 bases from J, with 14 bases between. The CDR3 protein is CASGGIAASYNEQFF. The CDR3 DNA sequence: TGTGCCAGCGGCGGAATAGCGGCCTCCTACAATGAGCAGTTCTTC.